This TCR beta chain came from a study of immune heterogeneity within non-small cell lung tumors. Multiplex PCR with 32 V and 13 J primers amplified TCR beta CDR3. TCRdb itself ran the multiplex PCR reads through MiXCR, one entry per CDR3 protein. Among 2,500 to 3,000 distinct CDR3 sequences listed, 20% to 30% were seen once. Per the germline V gene, CDR1 is DFQATT and CDR2 is SNEGSKA (reference sequence). The length of the CDR3 is 14 residues. Trimming pared 0 bases from V and 2 bases from J, leaving 10 bases between. In this sample, this clonotype turned up a few times. As template, the study used bulk tumor genomic DNA at roughly 600 ng per sample. During surgery, several far-apart biopsies were obtained from every primary tumor. Patients underwent curative surgery for non-small cell lung cancer (untreated and newly diagnosed).

The source of this sequence is a female donor with non-small cell lung cancer. J is TRBJ1-1 and V is TRBV20-1; D is ambiguous. Material: lung tumor tissue. This CDR3 is CSARDMGSNTEAFF. CDR3 nucleotides: TGCAGTGCTAGAGATATGGGGTCTAACACTGAAGCTTTCTTT.